A selection of T cell receptor beta chains follows, all from one sample in a study of regulatory and conventional T cells in RAG deficiency. Repertoires were generated with immunoSEQ multiplex PCR, while TCRdb's copy carries only in-frame clones and drops some. This sample has approximately 28,000 clones, with over 90% found just once. These same data were also listed under a study on regulatory T cells.

The sequencing sample was made of CD25- CD4+ T cells sorted from blood. Every receptor here comes from a human donor in good health. Each CDR3 is given with its conserved first and last residue. A D gene is named only where the DNA matches it firmly. Clone size is shown for a subset of rows, as once, few, many or a class of expanded clone.

J gene,V gene,clone size,D gene,CDR3 protein,CDR3 DNA
TRBJ2-1,TRBV5-1,once,-,CASSLDIGTPNNEQFF,TGCGCCAGCAGCTTGGATATAGGGACACCCAACAATGAGCAGTTCTTC
TRBJ1-6,TRBV6-5,once,-,CASSYEGFNNSPLHF,TGTGCCAGCAGTTACGAGGGCTTCAATAATTCACCCCTCCACTTT
TRBJ2-7,TRBV25-1,-,TRBD1,CASSEWGTGVSYEQYF,TGTGCCAGCAGTGAATGGGGGACAGGCGTTTCCTACGAGCAGTACTTC
TRBJ1-5,TRBV5-6,once,TRBD1,CASSFFRDRGPSGQPQHF,TGTGCCAGCAGCTTTTTCCGGGACAGGGGGCCATCGGGTCAGCCCCAGCATTTT
TRBJ2-3,TRBV7-6,-,TRBD2,CASTRASGDTQYF,TGTGCCAGCACCCGGGCTAGCGGGGATACGCAGTATTTT
TRBJ1-2,TRBV20-1,once,-,CSARQSGGYTF,TGCAGTGCTAGACAGTCAGGTGGCTACACCTTC
TRBJ1-2,TRBV6-1,once,-,CASSEARNYGYTF,TGTGCCAGCAGTGAAGCCAGAAACTATGGCTACACCTTC
TRBJ2-1,TRBV6-1,-,-,CASNPDSYNEQFF,TGTGCCAGCAACCCGGACAGTTACAATGAGCAGTTCTTC
TRBJ1-4,TRBV15,-,-,CATSRVRGVNEKLFF,TGTGCCACCAGCAGAGTCCGCGGGGTTAATGAAAAACTGTTTTTT
TRBJ1-2,TRBV10-2,-,-,CASSESGSYYNYGYTF,TGCGCCAGCAGTGAGTCGGGGAGTTACTATAACTATGGCTACACCTTC
TRBJ2-2,TRBV5-1,-,-,CASSLGWGDTGELFF,TGCGCCAGCAGCTTGGGTTGGGGAGACACCGGGGAGCTGTTTTTT
TRBJ1-1,TRBV6-8,-,-,CASRIRGTEAFF,TGTGCCAGCAGAATCCGGGGCACTGAAGCTTTCTTT
TRBJ2-7,TRBV30,-,TRBD1,CAWSPDRGYEQYF,TGTGCCTGGAGTCCAGACAGGGGCTACGAGCAGTACTTC
TRBJ2-7,TRBV9,-,TRBD2,CASSVNSGDEQYF,TGTGCCAGCAGCGTAAATAGCGGGGACGAGCAGTACTTC
TRBJ1-2,TRBV7-9,-,-,CASSKQVGAYGYTF,TGTGCCAGCAGCAAACAGGTTGGGGCGTATGGCTACACCTTC
TRBJ1-1,TRBV18,-,-,CASPQTSGATMNTEAFF,TGTGCCAGCCCCCAAACTTCAGGGGCTACCATGAACACTGAAGCTTTCTTT
TRBJ1-3,TRBV7-9,-,TRBD1,CASSSTGFGNTIYF,TGTGCCAGCAGCTCGACAGGGTTTGGAAACACCATATATTTT
TRBJ2-7,TRBV7-9,-,-,CASSYRDSLIYEQYF,TGTGCCAGCAGCTACCGGGACTCCTTAATCTACGAGCAGTACTTC
TRBJ2-5,TRBV7-6,-,TRBD1,CASSFLTQQGRETQYF,TGTGCCAGCAGCTTTCTTACCCAACAGGGGAGAGAGACCCAGTACTTC
TRBJ1-1,TRBV5-4,-,-,CASSSGKGMKTEAFF,TGTGCCAGCAGCTCCGGCAAGGGGATGAAGACTGAAGCTTTCTTT
TRBJ2-2,TRBV9,-,TRBD2,CASSVTSGVVGELFF,TGTGCCAGCAGCGTCACTAGCGGGGTAGTAGGGGAGCTGTTTTTT
TRBJ2-2,TRBV2,-,-,CASKDRGNTGELFF,TGTGCCAGCAAGGACAGAGGGAACACCGGGGAGCTGTTTTTT
TRBJ2-7,TRBV6-5,-,-,CASSPMGRSYEQYF,TGTGCCAGCAGCCCAATGGGGAGGTCCTACGAGCAGTACTTC
TRBJ1-3,TRBV18,-,-,CASSNHRDPKSGNTIYF,TGTGCCAGCTCTAATCACAGGGACCCTAAGTCTGGAAACACCATATATTTT
TRBJ2-3,TRBV6-6,-,-,CASTQGHKLGTQYF,TGTGCCAGCACCCAGGGGCATAAATTGGGTACGCAGTATTTT
TRBJ1-4,TRBV9,once,-,CASSFSDAQGEKLFF,TGTGCCAGCAGCTTCTCGGACGCCCAGGGCGAAAAACTGTTTTTT
TRBJ1-2,TRBV4-1,-,-,CASSQDEPGVGGYTF,TGCGCCAGCAGCCAAGACGAACCAGGGGTGGGTGGCTACACCTTC
TRBJ1-1,TRBV6-1,-,-,CASSETGNTEAFF,TGTGCCAGCAGTGAGACGGGAAACACTGAAGCTTTCTTT
TRBJ2-4,TRBV5-1,-,TRBD2,CASSLPSGGRGDIQYF,TGCGCCAGCAGCTTGCCCAGCGGGGGACGGGGGGACATTCAGTACTTC
TRBJ1-2,TRBV15,-,-,CATSRGSGVDYGYTF,TGTGCCACCAGCAGAGGCTCCGGGGTTGACTATGGCTACACCTTC
TRBJ1-2,TRBV27,-,TRBD1,CASSPRRGQAYEGYTF,TGCGCCAGCAGTCCTAGGCGGGGACAGGCGTACGAGGGCTACACCTTC
TRBJ2-1,TRBV7-2,-,-,CASSPQQGISYNEQFF,TGTGCCAGCAGCCCCCAACAGGGAATCTCCTACAATGAGCAGTTCTTC
TRBJ1-6,TRBV15,-,-,CATSRDLRGGYNSPLHF,TGTGCCACCAGCAGAGATTTGCGAGGGGGTTATAATTCCCCCCTCCACTTT
TRBJ1-2,TRBV23-1,-,-,CASSHPPRDSNLGRGYTF,TGCGCCAGCAGTCACCCCCCCCGGGACTCCAACCTAGGACGCGGCTACACCTTC
TRBJ2-1,TRBV7-2,-,TRBD2,CASSLKTSGGSYNEQFF,TGTGCCAGCAGCCTAAAGACTAGCGGGGGCTCCTACAATGAGCAGTTCTTC
TRBJ2-5,TRBV6-5,-,-,CASRTGRPQETQYF,TGTGCCAGCAGAACGGGGAGACCCCAAGAGACCCAGTACTTC
TRBJ2-7,TRBV30,-,-,CAWSLGLRHYEQYF,TGTGCCTGGAGTCTGGGTCTAAGACACTACGAGCAGTACTTC
TRBJ2-3,TRBV27,-,-,CASSLSPVSTDTQYF,TGTGCCAGCAGTTTATCGCCAGTTAGCACAGATACGCAGTATTTT
TRBJ1-5,TRBV19,-,-,CASSKGHPRPQHF,TGTGCCAGTAGTAAAGGACACCCTAGGCCCCAGCATTTT
TRBJ2-4,TRBV5-4,-,-,CASSPAGVLAKNIQYF,TGTGCCAGCAGCCCCGCCGGAGTACTAGCCAAAAACATTCAGTACTTC
TRBJ2-2,TRBV28,-,TRBD1,CASSFWGQGNTGELFF,TGTGCCAGCAGTTTTTGGGGACAGGGGAACACCGGGGAGCTGTTTTTT
TRBJ1-2,TRBV28,-,-,CASSLKGYGYTF,TGTGCCAGCAGTTTAAAGGGGTATGGCTACACCTTC
TRBJ1-4,TRBV6-6,-,-,CASRTQGDEKLFF,TGTGCCAGCAGGACACAGGGAGATGAAAAACTGTTTTTT
TRBJ2-3,TRBV7-2,-,TRBD2,CASSTRLAGVTDTQYF,TGTGCCAGCAGCACCAGACTAGCGGGGGTCACAGATACGCAGTATTTT
TRBJ1-2,TRBV30,-,-,CAWSLTGNYGYTF,TGTGCCTGGAGCCTCACAGGGAACTATGGCTACACCTTC
TRBJ2-1,TRBV9,-,TRBD2,CASSLRSGGLNEQFF,TGTGCCAGCAGCCTTCGAAGCGGGGGGTTGAATGAGCAGTTCTTC
TRBJ1-2,TRBV6-6,-,-,CASSYSETVYGYTF,TGTGCCAGCAGTTACTCTGAGACAGTTTATGGCTACACCTTC
TRBJ1-2,TRBV28,-,-,CASSYRSNYGYTF,TGTGCCAGCAGCTACAGAAGTAACTATGGCTACACCTTC
TRBJ1-1,TRBV7-3,-,-,CASSSTGNTEAFF,TGTGCCAGCAGCTCGACAGGGAACACTGAAGCTTTCTTT
TRBJ2-5,TRBV4-2,-,TRBD2,CASNRGGPQETQYF,TGTGCCAGCAACCGGGGGGGGCCGCAAGAGACCCAGTACTTC
TRBJ2-5,TRBV5-1,-,TRBD2,CASSLARLAGGNQETQYF,TGCGCCAGCAGCTTGGCCCGTTTGGCGGGGGGTAACCAAGAGACCCAGTACTTC
TRBJ2-3,TRBV4-1,-,TRBD1,CASSQEDRGTDTQYF,TGCGCCAGCAGCCAAGAGGACAGGGGCACAGATACGCAGTATTTT
TRBJ1-6,TRBV9,-,-,CASSVGVRLNSPLHF,TGTGCCAGCAGCGTAGGGGTCAGGTTAAATTCACCCCTCCACTTT